The subject of this entry is one TCR beta chain. Antigen specificity is unknown. The PCR employed 60 Vbeta primers together with 13 Jbeta primers. Sequenced by immunoSEQ multiplex PCR; TCRdb stores in-frame clones only, minus some. Of about 130,000 clones in the sample, roughly three quarters are singletons; the top ten hold roughly 2%. This entry is derived from a study of cytomegalovirus exposure and HLA in healthy donors. CDR1 is MNHNS, CDR2 SASEGT, per germline. CDR3 length: 15 amino acids. Deletions cut 3 bases from V and 0 bases from J, with 11 bases between. Study-wide findings and caveats: Later on, an analysis tied 18,000 or so TCR beta sequences to HLA alleles at 0.05 false discovery rate. V- and J-gene trimming of TCR beta was linked (in a later analysis) to a missense DCLRE1C variant. Presence/absence results assume similar sequencing depth per donor, which may not hold. In terms of immune exposure information, only CMV serostatus was available.

This TCR was recovered from a man aged 25 to 45 in good health and CMV-seronegative. Source material: PBMCs. The chain links TRBV6-1 to TRBJ1-1; D ambiguous. The CDR3 nucleotides are TGTGCCAGCAGTGATCAAGCTAACCTGAACACTGAAGCTTTCTTT. Encoded protein: CASSDQANLNTEAFF.